A selection of T cell receptor beta chains follows, all from one sample in a study of T-cell memory formation after mild COVID-19. TCRdb reprocessed the 5' RACE reads via MiXCR and lists one record per CDR3 protein. Among about 470,000 distinct CDR3 sequences listed, approximately 18% were seen once. Sample: PBMCs or a T cell subset sorted from them (not recorded which). The receptors here all came from an adult woman who had mild COVID-19 (a few samples of this study predate the infection). Cell type and time point are not known. Both conserved end residues are part of each CDR3. A D gene is named only where the DNA matches it firmly. Size is omitted from some rows. Given values are once, few, many or a class for expanded clones.

V,J,length,D,size,CDR3,DNA
TRBV5-6,TRBJ2-7,14,NA,few,CASSLVGRNYEQYF,TGTGCCAGCAGCTTGGTGGGGCGGAATTACGAGCAGTACTTC
TRBV12-3/TRBV12-4,TRBJ2-3,15,NA,NA,CASNWLDGTTDTQYF,TGTGCCAGCAACTGGCTGGATGGGACCACAGATACGCAGTATTTT
TRBV18,TRBJ2-7,18,NA,NA,CASSPPVSLAGTEYEQYF,TGTGCCAGCTCACCACCGGTTAGTCTGGCGGGGACCGAGTACGAGCAGTACTTC
TRBV4-1,TRBJ2-3,17,TRBD1,NA,CASSQDGGQGWADTQYF,TGCGCCAGCAGCCAAGATGGGGGACAGGGCTGGGCAGATACGCAGTATTTT
TRBV2,TRBJ1-5,15,NA,NA,CASRGYGQLNQPQHF,TGTGCCAGCAGGGGTTACGGACAGCTTAATCAGCCCCAGCATTTT
TRBV3-1,TRBJ2-3,16,TRBD2,NA,CASSQGRGLSTDTQYF,TGTGCCAGCAGCCAAGGTCGGGGACTAAGCACAGATACGCAGTATTTT
TRBV5-1,TRBJ2-7,13,NA,NA,CASSSGNNYEQYF,TGCGCCAGCAGCTCCGGCAACAATTACGAGCAGTACTTC
TRBV20-1,TRBJ2-7,15,NA,NA,CSAPTSAIWSYEQYF,TGCAGTGCTCCTACAAGCGCGATTTGGTCCTACGAGCAGTACTTC
TRBV9,TRBJ1-4,15,TRBD1,NA,CASSITGAKNEKLFF,TGTGCCAGCAGCATTACAGGGGCCAAGAATGAAAAACTGTTTTTT
TRBV7-9,TRBJ1-2,16,TRBD1,few,CASSLVAGQGLYGYTF,TGTGCCAGCAGCTTAGTAGCGGGACAGGGACTATATGGCTACACCTTC
TRBV20-1,TRBJ1-1,12,NA,NA,CSALTGYTEAFF,TGCAGTGCTCTAACAGGGTACACTGAAGCTTTCTTT
TRBV5-1,TRBJ2-1,14,TRBD2,NA,CASSTGGADDEQFF,TGCGCCAGCAGCACCGGGGGGGCGGACGATGAGCAGTTCTTC
TRBV24-1,TRBJ2-1,13,NA,NA,CATVGWASAEQFF,TGTGCCACCGTGGGGTGGGCGAGCGCTGAGCAGTTCTTC
TRBV5-4,TRBJ2-1,15,NA,NA,CASSPITGRNNEQFF,TGTGCCAGCAGCCCGATAACAGGGCGGAACAATGAGCAGTTCTTC
TRBV20-1,TRBJ1-2,13,TRBD1,NA,CSARSGTGVGYTF,TGCAGTGCGAGAAGCGGGACAGGGGTGGGCTACACCTTC